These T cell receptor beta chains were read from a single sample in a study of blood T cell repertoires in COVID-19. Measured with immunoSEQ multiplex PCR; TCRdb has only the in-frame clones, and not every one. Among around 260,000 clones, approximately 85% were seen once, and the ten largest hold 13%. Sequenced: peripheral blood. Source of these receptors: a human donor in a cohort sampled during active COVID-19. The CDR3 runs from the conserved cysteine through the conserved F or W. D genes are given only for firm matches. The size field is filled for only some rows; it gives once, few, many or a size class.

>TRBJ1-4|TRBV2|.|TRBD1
TGTGCCACGGGACAGAAGAATGAAAAACTGTTTTTT
CATGQKNEKLFF
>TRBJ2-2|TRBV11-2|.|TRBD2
TGTGCCAGCAGCTTACCGTCAGCGGGGGTGAGGACCGGGGAGCTGTTTTTT
CASSLPSAGVRTGELFF
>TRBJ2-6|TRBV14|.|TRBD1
TGTGCCAGCAGCCAAGATCCGGGACAGGGCCAGCGGGGGGCCAACGTCCTGACTTTC
CASSQDPGQGQRGANVLTF
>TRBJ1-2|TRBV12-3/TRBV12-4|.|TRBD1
TGTGCCAGCAGTGAGACAGGGCCGTATGGCTACACCTTC
CASSETGPYGYTF
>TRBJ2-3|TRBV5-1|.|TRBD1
TGCGCCAGCAGCTTGCTAGGGACAGGGGGAGATACGCAGTATTTT
CASSLLGTGGDTQYF
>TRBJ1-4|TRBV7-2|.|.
TGTGCCAGCAGCTTATCGGGGGTTAATGAAAAACTGTTTTTT
CASSLSGVNEKLFF
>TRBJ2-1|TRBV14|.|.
TGTGCCAGCAGCCAAGACTGGCGGTCCTACAATGAGCAGTTCTTC
CASSQDWRSYNEQFF
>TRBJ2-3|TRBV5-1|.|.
TGCGCCAGCAGCTATAGCGGAGTGGGAAGCACAGATACGCAGTATTTT
CASSYSGVGSTDTQYF
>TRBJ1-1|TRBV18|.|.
TGTGCCAGCTCCGGGACAATTGGGGATGAAGCTTTCTTT
CASSGTIGDEAFF
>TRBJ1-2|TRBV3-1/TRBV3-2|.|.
TGTGCCAGCAGCCAAGGTTTAAGAGGCGGCTACACCTTC
CASSQGLRGGYTF
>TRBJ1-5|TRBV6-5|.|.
TGTGCCAGCAGTTACTCGATAACAGGGACCGGTCAGCCCCAGCATTTT
CASSYSITGTGQPQHF
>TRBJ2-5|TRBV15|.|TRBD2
TGTGCCACCAGCCGCGACGGGGGGATCCAGACCCAGTACTTC
CATSRDGGIQTQYF
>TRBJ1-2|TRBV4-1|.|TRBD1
TGCGCCAGCAGCCAAGTAGGACAGGGAGATACCTATGGCTACACCTTC
CASSQVGQGDTYGYTF
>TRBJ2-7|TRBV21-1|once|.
TGTGCCAGCAACTTACCCGAGGCGGGCTACGAGCAGTACTTC
CASNLPEAGYEQYF
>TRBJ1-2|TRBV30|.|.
TGTGCCTGGGGGCCGGAGACCCTAGGTGGCTACACCTTC
CAWGPETLGGYTF
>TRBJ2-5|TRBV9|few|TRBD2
TGTGCCAGCAGCGTAGCTAGCGGGAGCCAAGAGACCCAGTACTTC
CASSVASGSQETQYF
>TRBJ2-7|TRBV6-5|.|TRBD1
TGTGCCAGCACCTCCGGGACAGCCCCTTACGAGCAGTACTTC
CASTSGTAPYEQYF
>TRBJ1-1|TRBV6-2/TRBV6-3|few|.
TGTGCCAGCAGTTACCTTGGGGGCAACACTGAAGCTTTCTTT
CASSYLGGNTEAFF
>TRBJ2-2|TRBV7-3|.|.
TGTGCCAGCACCCGGGACACTTCGAGCGGGGAGCTGTTTTTT
CASTRDTSSGELFF
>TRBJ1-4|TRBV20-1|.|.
TGCAGTGCTAGAAGAGAGGAAAAACTGTTTTTT
CSARREEKLFF
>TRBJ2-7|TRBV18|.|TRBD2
TGTGCCAGCTCACCGGGGACTAGCGGGACCTACGAGCAGTACTTC
CASSPGTSGTYEQYF
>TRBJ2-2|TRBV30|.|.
TGTGCCTGGAGCTGGGGCGGCAGGGGTGGGAACACCGGGGAGCTGTTTTTT
CAWSWGGRGGNTGELFF
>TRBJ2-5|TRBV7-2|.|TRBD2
TGTGCCAGCAGCCAACAGACTAGCCTACAAGAGACCCAGTACTTC
CASSQQTSLQETQYF
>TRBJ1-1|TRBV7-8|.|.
TGTGCCAGCAGCTTAGGAGCGGGCACTGAAGCTTTCTTT
CASSLGAGTEAFF
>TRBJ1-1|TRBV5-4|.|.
TGTGCCAGCTACCCCGAGGCGGGGAAACACACTGAAGCTTTCTTT
CASYPEAGKHTEAFF
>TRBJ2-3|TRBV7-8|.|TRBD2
TGTGCCAGCAGCTTCGCTAGCGGGACTAGCACAGATACGCAGTATTTT
CASSFASGTSTDTQYF
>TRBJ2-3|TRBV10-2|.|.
TGCGCCAGCAGGGTCGACTTGACAGATACGCAGTATTTT
CASRVDLTDTQYF
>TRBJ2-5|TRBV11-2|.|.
TGTGCCAGCAGCATGAGAGGTGCCCCAGAGACCCAGTACTTC
CASSMRGAPETQYF
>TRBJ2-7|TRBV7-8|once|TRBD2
TGTGCCAGCAGCTTAACGTTTGCGGGAGGGTTTATTGAGCAGTACTTC
CASSLTFAGGFIEQYF
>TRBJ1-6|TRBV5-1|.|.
TGCGCCAGCAGCTTGGACGACAGCAATTCACCCCTCCACTTT
CASSLDDSNSPLHF
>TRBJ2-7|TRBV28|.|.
TGTGCCACTCCGGGAACCTACGAGCAGTACTTC
CATPGTYEQYF
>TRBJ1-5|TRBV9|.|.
TGTGCCAGCAGCGTAGCTACCTGGACCGGGGAGGGGAACGTCGAGCAGCCCCAGCATTTT
CASSVATWTGEGNVEQPQHF
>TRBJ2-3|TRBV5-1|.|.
TGCGCCAGCAGCTTAAACCAGGGCACAGATACGCAGTATTTT
CASSLNQGTDTQYF
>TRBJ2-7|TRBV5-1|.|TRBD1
TGCGCCAGCAGCTCCTATGACAGGGCTCTCACCGAGCAGTACTTC
CASSSYDRALTEQYF
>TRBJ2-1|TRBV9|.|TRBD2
TGTGCCAGCAGCCTCCCCCCTAGCGGCCGTGCGGATGAGCAGTTCTTC
CASSLPPSGRADEQFF
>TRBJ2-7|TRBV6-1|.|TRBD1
TGTGCCAGCAGTGAAGCGGAATGGACAGGGGGCGATAAGCAGTACTTC
CASSEAEWTGGDKQYF
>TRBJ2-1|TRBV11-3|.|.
TGTGCCAGCAGCTTGGGGCCAGGGGCTCGGGACAATGAGCAGTTCTTC
CASSLGPGARDNEQFF
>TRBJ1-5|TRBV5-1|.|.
TGCGCCAGCAGGGAGGGGCTCAATCAGCCCCAGCATTTT
CASREGLNQPQHF
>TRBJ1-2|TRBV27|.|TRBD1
TGTGCCAGCAGTCGGGACAGAACCAACTATGGCTACACCTTC
CASSRDRTNYGYTF
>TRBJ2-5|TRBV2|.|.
TGTGCCAGCAGTGAAGGGGGAGGAGAGACCCAGTACTTC
CASSEGGGETQYF
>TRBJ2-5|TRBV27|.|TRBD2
TGTGCCAGCAGCCGACTAGCGGGAACAGAGACCCAGTACTTC
CASSRLAGTETQYF
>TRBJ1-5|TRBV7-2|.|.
TGTGCCAGCAGCTTAGAGCGAGATCAGCCCCAGCATTTT
CASSLERDQPQHF
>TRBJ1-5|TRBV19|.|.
TGTGCCAGTAGTATAGGTGGTGGGGCCGGGCAGCCCCAGCATTTT
CASSIGGGAGQPQHF
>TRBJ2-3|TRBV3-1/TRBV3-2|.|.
TGTGCCAGCAGCTCCTGGGGAGCGAGCACAGATACGCAGTATTTT
CASSSWGASTDTQYF
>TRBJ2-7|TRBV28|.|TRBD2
TGTGCCAGCAGTACTACTAGCGTCCTCTACGAGCAGTACTTC
CASSTTSVLYEQYF
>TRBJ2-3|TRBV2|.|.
TGTGCCAGCAGGTACGAGGGCACAGATACGCAGTATTTT
CASRYEGTDTQYF
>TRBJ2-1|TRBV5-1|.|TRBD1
TGCGCCAGCAGCAGCGGCCTTGACCCACAGGGGGGACGTGAGCAGTTCTTC
CASSSGLDPQGGREQFF
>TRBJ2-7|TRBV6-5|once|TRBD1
TGTGCCAGCAGTTACGCAGGGGGCGCATACGAGCAGTACTTC
CASSYAGGAYEQYF
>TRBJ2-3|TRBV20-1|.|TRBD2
TGCAGTGCTAGTCCGGGCGGGAGCGGCACAGATACGCAGTATTTT
CSASPGGSGTDTQYF
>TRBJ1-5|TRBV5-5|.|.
TGTGCCAGCAGCCCAGCGGGGCCTAGAGGGCAGCCCCAGCATTTT
CASSPAGPRGQPQHF
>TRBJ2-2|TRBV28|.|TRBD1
TGTGCCAGCAGTTTCTCGGGACAGGCTCTATCCGGGGAGCTGTTTTTT
CASSFSGQALSGELFF
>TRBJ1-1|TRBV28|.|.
TGTGCCAGCAGTCCGGGACTGGGGAACACTGAAGCTTTCTTT
CASSPGLGNTEAFF
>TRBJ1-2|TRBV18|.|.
TGTGCCAGCTCCCACAAGGAGGGAATGGGAATAACCTATGGCTACACCTTC
CASSHKEGMGITYGYTF
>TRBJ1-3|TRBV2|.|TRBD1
TGTGCCAGCATACAGGGGATCGGAAACACCATATATTTT
CASIQGIGNTIYF
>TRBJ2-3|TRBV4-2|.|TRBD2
TGTGCCAGCAGCCAAGGACTAGCGTTATCTACAGATACGCAGTATTTT
CASSQGLALSTDTQYF
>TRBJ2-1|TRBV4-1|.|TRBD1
TGCGCCAGCAGCCAAGACCCCAACAGGGGCTACAATGAGCAGTTCTTC
CASSQDPNRGYNEQFF
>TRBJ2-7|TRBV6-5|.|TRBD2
TGTGCCAGCAAGGGACTAGCGGGAGTTGATGGCGAGCAGTACTTC
CASKGLAGVDGEQYF
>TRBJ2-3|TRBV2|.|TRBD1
TGTGCCAGCAGACCGACAGGGGGCTATACGCAGTATTTT
CASRPTGGYTQYF
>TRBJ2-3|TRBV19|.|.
TGTGCCAGTAGGGGACTTGGAGGCACAGATACGCAGTATTTT
CASRGLGGTDTQYF
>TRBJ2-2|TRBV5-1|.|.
TGCGCCAGCAGGCAGGGCCCTAACACCGGGGAGCTGTTTTTT
CASRQGPNTGELFF